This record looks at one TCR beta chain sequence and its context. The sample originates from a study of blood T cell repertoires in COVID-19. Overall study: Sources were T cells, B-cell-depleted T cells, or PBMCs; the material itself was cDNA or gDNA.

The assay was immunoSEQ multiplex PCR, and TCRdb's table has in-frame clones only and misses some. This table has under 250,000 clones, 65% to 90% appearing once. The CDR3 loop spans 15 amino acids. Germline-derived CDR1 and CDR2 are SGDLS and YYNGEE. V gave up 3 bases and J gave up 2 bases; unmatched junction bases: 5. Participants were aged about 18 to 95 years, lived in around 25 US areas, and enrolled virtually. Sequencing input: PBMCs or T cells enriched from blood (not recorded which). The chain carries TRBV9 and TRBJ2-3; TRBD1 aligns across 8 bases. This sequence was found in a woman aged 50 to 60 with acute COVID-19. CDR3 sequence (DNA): TGTGCCAGCAGCGGGCCGGGACAGGTCACAGATACGCAGTATTTT. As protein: CASSGPGQVTDTQYF.